Following are 21 T cell receptor beta chains from one sample sequenced in a study of cytomegalovirus exposure and HLA in healthy donors. The PCR used 60 Vbeta and 13 Jbeta primers. Sequenced by immunoSEQ multiplex PCR; TCRdb stores in-frame clones only, minus some. The data hold 170,000 or so clones, with about 80% observed a single time. Sequences were obtained from PBMCs. The receptors were gathered from a woman aged 45-65 years in good health and CMV-seropositive.

The CDR3 loop reads CASSQQGTIEKLFF. DNA for the CDR3: TGTGCCAGCAGCCAGCAGGGGACGATTGAAAAACTGTTTTTT. This rearrangement joins TRBV7-9 to TRBJ1-4, with D tentatively TRBD1 (6 bases). CDR1 and CDR2 from the germline V gene are SEHNR and FQNEAQ (reference sequence). The V and J ends lost 5 bases and 7 bases respectively, with 14 bases between them. The length of the CDR3 is 14 residues.

The CDR3 sequence: CASSPAAWSYEQYF. CDR3 nucleotide sequence: TGTGCCAGCAGCCCGGCCGCTTGGAGCTACGAGCAGTACTTC. The V call is TRBV7-3, the J call TRBJ2-7; D remains ambiguous. This CDR3 is 14 amino acids long. Per the germline V gene, CDR1 is SGHTA and CDR2 is FQGTGA. With 5 bases removed from V and 3 bases from J, the gap between germline ends came to 14 bases.

V gene TRBV7-2 combines with J gene TRBJ2-3; D is undetermined. V dropped 2 bases and J dropped 6 bases, with 6 bases sitting between them. CDR3 size: 12 residues. Germline V gene sequence: CDR1 SGHTA, CDR2 FQGNSA. The CDR3 DNA reads as TGTGCCAGCAGCTTAAACGCGGATACGCAGTATTTT. Its protein product is CASSLNADTQYF. The full variable domain, with the rest looked up from reference TRBV7-2 and TRBJ2-3, is GAGVSQSPSNKVTEKGKDVELRCDPISGHTALYWYRQSLGQGLEFLIYFQGNSAPDKSGLPSDRFSAERTGGSVSTLTIQRTQQEDSAVYLCASSLNADTQYFGPGTRLTVL.

The chain is built from TRBV12-5 and TRBJ2-2; D is possibly TRBD1 (6 bases). The V and J ends lost 2 bases and 3 bases respectively, with 19 bases between them. The CDR3 runs to 18 residues. Germline-derived CDR1 and CDR2 are LGHNT and FRNRAP. CDR3 loop: CASGLRQVANWDTGELFF. The CDR3 nucleotides are TGTGCTAGTGGTTTGCGACAGGTCGCAAATTGGGACACCGGGGAGCTGTTTTTT.

V usage is TRBV15 and J usage is TRBJ1-1, with D unclear. The CDR3 extends over 13 amino acids. CDR1 is LNHNV, CDR2 YYDKDF, per germline (reference sequence). The ends were cut back, 2 bases at V and 1 base at J, with 5 bases in the middle. CDR3 in amino acids: CATSRYSNTEAFF. Here the CDR3 DNA reads TGTGCCACCAGCAGATATTCGAACACTGAAGCTTTCTTT.

The V call is TRBV5-4, the J call TRBJ2-2; 9 positions match TRBD1. This CDR3 spans 15 amino acids. CDR1 is SGHNT and CDR2 is YYREEE in the germline V gene (reference sequence). V lost 4 bases and J lost 7; bases outside the gene matches: 8. In nucleotides, the CDR3 is TGTGCCAGCAGCAAACCGGGACAGGGTAGCGGGGAGCTGTTTTTT. Translation: CASSKPGQGSGELFF.

This chain joins TRBV5-1 and TRBJ2-3; the D is unclear. V was pared by 4 bases and J by 2 bases, with 11 bases between. Germline V CDR1 and CDR2: SGHRS, YFSETQ. This CDR3 has 14 residues. The CDR3 bases are TGCGCCAGCAGCCTACAACAGTTCACAGATACGCAGTATTTT. Protein sequence: CASSLQQFTDTQYF.

The genes are TRBV18 and TRBJ2-2; no definite D call. The CDR3 contains 17 residues. V lost 1 base and J lost 0, with 12 bases in between. The germline V gene encodes CDR1 KGHSH and CDR2 LQKENI. CDR3 nucleotide sequence: TGTGCCAGCTCACCACTTAGCTTCCTCGCGAACACCGGGGAGCTGTTTTTT. It translates to CASSPLSFLANTGELFF.

Worth noting for this clone: Germline and junction disagree at one end, which may indicate a read error. V is TRBV6-1 and J is TRBJ1-1; D not resolved. Germline V gene sequence: CDR1 MNHNS, CDR2 SASEGT. This CDR3 is 10 amino acids long. CDR3 residues: CASSEEYGLF. For the CDR3, the DNA is TGTGCCAGCAGTGAAGAGTATGGCCTCTTT.

This clone appeared a single time. The chain has TRBV6-4 and TRBJ2-3, with 8 bases lining up with TRBD1. CDR1 and CDR2 from the germline V gene are MRHNA and SNTAGT. V trimming: 6 bases; J trimming: 6 bases; junction bases outside the gene matches: 20. CDR3 length: 18 residues. The CDR3 DNA follows: TGTGCCAGCAGGACCAGACACAGGGGGGTAATGTTCGCGGATACGCAGTATTTT. Encoded protein: CASRTRHRGVMFADTQYF.

J is TRBJ2-1 and V is TRBV5-1; TRBD2 agrees at 7 bases. J was trimmed by 2 bases and V by 5 bases; bases with no gene match: 4. CDR3 length: 14 residues. Germline V gene sequence: CDR1 SGHRS, CDR2 YFSETQ. CDR3 sequence: CASSGGSPYNEQFF. The DNA of the CDR3 is TGCGCCAGCAGTGGCGGGAGCCCCTACAATGAGCAGTTCTTC.

The rearrangement links TRBV9 to TRBJ1-2, with TRBD1 identical over 9 bases. Germline V gene data show CDR1 as SGDLS and CDR2 as YYNGEE. This CDR3 is built from 14 residues. V shed 6 bases, J shed 1 base, and the junction held 4 bases outside the gene matches. The CDR3 sequence is CASIRGQGNYGYTF. Written as DNA, the CDR3 is TGTGCCAGCATCAGGGGACAGGGTAACTATGGCTACACCTTC. The whole variable domain, filled in from reference TRBV9 and TRBJ1-2, reads DSGVTQTPKHLITATGQRVTLRCSPRSGDLSVYWYQQSLDQGLQFLIQYYNGEERAKGNILERFSAQQFPDLHSELNLSSLELGDSALYFCASIRGQGNYGYTFGSGTRLTVV.

This sequence joins TRBV7-3 and TRBJ1-2, with unresolved D. The CDR3 is made up of 13 amino acids. CDR1 and CDR2 (germline): SGHTA, FQGTGA. V was shortened by 6 bases and J by 2 bases, with 10 bases between the two germline ends. CDR3 sequence reads: CASSEAGNYGYTF. CDR3 DNA: TGTGCCAGCAGTGAAGCGGGCAACTATGGCTACACCTTC.

The chain employs TRBV28 and TRBJ2-2; D is ambiguous. The CDR3 spans 14 residues. Trimming stripped 5 bases from V and 6 bases from J, with 13 bases between. Germline CDR1 and CDR2: MDHEN and SYDVKM. CDR3 loop: CASSNPSIAGELFF. Here the CDR3 DNA reads TGTGCCAGCAGTAACCCGTCGATAGCCGGGGAGCTGTTTTTT.

The V and J genes are TRBV5-4 and TRBJ1-5; TRBD1 might be the D (6 bases). The germline V and J ends were trimmed by 4 bases and 2 bases, with 13 bases remaining between them. The germline V gene has CDR1 SGHNT and CDR2 YYREEE (reference sequence). The CDR3 runs to 15 residues. For the CDR3, the DNA is TGTGCCAGCAGCAGGGGGGGAGGAGGCAATCAGCCCCAGCATTTT. This codes for CASSRGGGGNQPQHF.

The chain has TRBV5-1 and TRBJ1-1; tentatively, D is TRBD1 (6 bases). This CDR3 is built from 15 residues. V shed 4 bases and J shed 0 bases, with 13 bases lying between them. CDR1 and CDR2 from the germline V gene are SGHRS and YFSETQ. CDR3 loop: CASSPGDTLNTEAFF. For the CDR3, the DNA is TGCGCCAGCAGCCCCGGGGACACATTGAACACTGAAGCTTTCTTT.

This sequence joins TRBV4-2 and TRBJ2-7; TRBD1 agrees at 9 bases. The CDR3 is 17 amino acids. V lost 3 bases, J lost 3 bases, and 12 bases stayed unmatched. CDR1 LGHNA and CDR2 YNFKEQ come from the germline V gene. CDR3 sequence (DNA): TGTGCCAGCAGCCACGGGCAAACAGGGGGCATAAGCTACGAGCAGTACTTC. Translating it yields CASSHGQTGGISYEQYF.

V usage is TRBV28 and J usage is TRBJ1-1; D gene ambiguous. The CDR3 is 12 amino acids. The ends were cut back, 1 base at V and 7 bases at J, with 7 bases in the middle. Germline V gene sequence: CDR1 MDHEN, CDR2 SYDVKM. CDR3: CASSLSNFEAFF. CDR3 bases: TGTGCCAGCAGTTTATCGAACTTTGAAGCTTTCTTT.

J is TRBJ1-1 and V is TRBV4-1, with unresolved D. The CDR3 covers 15 residues. Germline V gene data show CDR1 as MGHRA and CDR2 as YSYEKL. Deletions cut 0 bases from V and 1 base from J, with 9 bases between. CDR3 bases: TGCGCCAGCAGCCAAGAGTGGCAGGCGAACACTGAAGCTTTCTTT. Translating gives CASSQEWQANTEAFF.

Comments on this clone: An end of the junction differs from the germline gene, which may be a read error. The V call is TRBV7-9, the J call TRBJ1-5; no clear D. CDR3 length: 12 residues. Germline lookup yields CDR1 SEHNR and CDR2 FQNEAQ (reference sequence). The CDR3 sequence is CSSSALGEPQHF. CDR3 DNA sequence: TGTTCCAGCAGCGCCTTGGGAGAGCCCCAGCATTTT.

In its sample, this clone was seen a few times. The DNA for the CDR3 is TGTGCCAGCAGCCAAGGGGCGACAGGGTGGGTCGTCTACGAGCAGTACTTC. Its protein is CASSQGATGWVVYEQYF. The chain joins TRBV4-2 to TRBJ2-7; 7 bases are shared with TRBD1. Germline V gives CDR1 LGHNA, CDR2 YNFKEQ. The CDR3 has 17 residues. The V gene end was trimmed by 1 base and the J gene end by 3 bases; junction bases not matched to a gene: 12.